This TCR beta chain was sequenced in a study of blood T cells in healthy people across ages. Study conclusions and caveats: Measured against age, TCR beta diversity per million T cells decreased in a roughly linear manner.

Trimming took 4 bases from V and 7 from J; bases not matched to a gene: 7. This CDR3 is built from 14 residues. Germline loops: CDR1 LNHDA, CDR2 SQIVND (reference sequence). For this clonotype: The antigen is unknown.

Combining a sample-barcoded 5' primer with a J-beta primer mix, a second PCR ran for roughly 7 to 12 cycles. One entry per CDR3 protein results from TCRdb running MiXCR on the 5' RACE reads. The sample consists of about 1.7 million distinct CDR3 sequences, roughly 28% of them appearing once. The chain couples TRBV19 to TRBJ2-1, with 7 bases that match TRBD1. The sample was blood. This clonotype originated in a woman under 40 in good health. CDR3 coding DNA: TGTGCCAGTAGTAAGACAGGGAATGCGAATGAGCAGTTCTTC. Translating gives CASSKTGNANEQFF. The complete variable domain, with remaining parts taken from reference TRBV19 and TRBJ2-1, reads DGGITQSPKYLFRKEGQNVTLSCEQNLNHDAMYWYRQDPGQGLRLIYYSQIVNDFQKGDIAEGYSVSREKKESFPLTVTSAQKNPTAFYLCASSKTGNANEQFFGPGTRLTVL.